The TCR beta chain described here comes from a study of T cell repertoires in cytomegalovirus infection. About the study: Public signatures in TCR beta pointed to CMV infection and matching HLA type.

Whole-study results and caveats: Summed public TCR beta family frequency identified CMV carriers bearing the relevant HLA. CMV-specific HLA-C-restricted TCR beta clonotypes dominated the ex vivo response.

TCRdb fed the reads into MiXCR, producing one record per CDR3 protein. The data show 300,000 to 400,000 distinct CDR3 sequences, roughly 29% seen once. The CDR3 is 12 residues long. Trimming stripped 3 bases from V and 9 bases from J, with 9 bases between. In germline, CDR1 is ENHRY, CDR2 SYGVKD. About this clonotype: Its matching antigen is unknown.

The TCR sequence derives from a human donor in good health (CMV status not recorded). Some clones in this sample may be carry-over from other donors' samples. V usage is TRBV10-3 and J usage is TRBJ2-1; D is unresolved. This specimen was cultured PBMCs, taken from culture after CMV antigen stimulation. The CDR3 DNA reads TGTGCCATCAGTGAAAATCGCGGTGAGCAGTTCTTC. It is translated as CAISENRGEQFF.